These 2 T cell receptor beta chains came from one sample sequenced in a study of beta chain features in type 1 diabetes. Of the isolated RNA, all was reverse transcribed, and so the sequenced material was expressed TCRB transcripts. This table comes from immunoSEQ multiplex PCR, and its TCRdb copy is limited to in-frame clones, with some not included. The sample records more than 350,000 clones, 10% to 12% being singletons. The sequencing sample was made of naive CD4+ T cells from blood. These receptors came from a woman aged 18-29 years in good health.

This clone has more than one count but fewer than ten. The rearrangement links TRBV25-1 to TRBJ2-6; D not resolved. The CDR3 sequence is 14 residues long. The germline gives CDR1 MGHDK, CDR2 SYGVNS. Trimming pared 1 base from V and 2 bases from J, leaving 3 bases between. CDR3: CASSESPGANVLTF. The CDR3, as DNA: TGTGCCAGCAGTGAATCCCCTGGGGCCAACGTCCTGACTTTC.

A word on this clone: The junction does not match germline at one end; this may be a read error. V and J are TRBV7-7 and TRBJ2-5; tentatively, D is TRBD2 (5 bases). Germline V CDR1 and CDR2: SSHAT, FNYEAQ (reference sequence). The CDR3 runs to 12 residues. CDR3 DNA sequence: TGTGCTAGCAGCCGCGACGGAGGCGCCCAGTACTTC. This sequence encodes CASSRDGGAQYF.